This T cell receptor (beta chain) derives from a study of glioma-infiltrating T cells listed by TCRdb under 2016. Regarding the complete study: TCR alpha- and beta-chain repertoires were sequenced from glioma tissue, non-neoplastic brain tissue and matched peripheral blood mononuclear cells. To measure how far tissue and blood T-cell populations diverged, each tissue-infiltrating repertoire was compared against the peripheral blood repertoire of the same patient. Three low-grade glioma patients, several primary glioblastoma patients, and three non-glioma patients who contributed non-neoplastic brain tissue made up the paired cohort. Broader findings and caveats from the paper: VJ-independent divergence between tissue and blood was lower than expected in non-neoplastic patients but higher than expected in all gliomas, particularly low-grade gliomas. Tissue and blood shared very few CDR3 sequences, a result attributed to high CDR3 diversity and limited sampling. Group comparisons were based on small numbers of patients: three non-neoplastic, three low-grade glioma and eight glioblastoma patients.

TCR alpha and beta CDR3 regions were amplified with the iRepertoire nested amplicon-rescue multiplex PCR (arm-PCR) platform from RNA. The input for one-step reverse transcription and amplification was roughly 95-450 ng of either tissue mRNA or PBMC total RNA. Following bead purification, Illumina adapters were added by a secondary multiplex PCR, and the libraries were gel-purified between 200 and 400 bp. Libraries carried internal 6-nucleotide barcodes used for demultiplexing. The libraries were sequenced on an Illumina MiSeq using 2x220 or 2x250 nucleotide paired-end reads. The authors' pipeline ran thus. FLASH 1.2.11 was used to merge paired reads, and BWA-MEM then aligned the reads to the GRCh37 human genome before TRA and TRB reads were extracted. For V and J assignment, an IMGT-derived reference of cassette sequences and CDR3 motifs that included pseudogenes was used. Reads were translated in three frames, and productive CDR3s were defined as those with a C...FGXG motif and no stop codons. A clonotype was defined as a unique combination of a V-J cassette pair and a CDR3 amino acid sequence. Reads were filtered by Hamming distance, with the threshold set by the sequence error rate of each sample in mapped regions. Clones were called with MiXCR by TCRdb after fastp trimmed the public reads at Q25, and only in-frame beta chains were retained. Rows with one shared CDR3 protein collapse into an entry with the most common genes and DNA. TCRdb assigned the V and J calls; the authors' analysis was not used. The sample table shows about 130,000 distinct CDR3 sequences, and 24% are seen once. 27% of the sample is in the top ten clones.

This clonotype occurred a few times. Its antigen is unknown. It has no much larger one-base neighbor in the sample; base qualities were not kept. The germline V gene (reference sequence) specifies LGHDT as CDR1 and YNNKEL as CDR2. The CDR3 numbers 13 residues from cysteine through phenylalanine. The sequence is cut down to CDR3 DNA, 39 bases in frame from base 1. The junction carries 14 bases between V and J, which are trimmed by 4 bases and 8 bases respectively. The sample comprised glioma tissue, nonneoplastic brain tissue, or PBMCs (not recorded which). This receptor was taken from a human donor with low-grade glioma or glioblastoma, undergoing nonglioma brain surgery, or in good health (not recorded which). The chain is assembled from TRBV3-1 and TRBJ1-2; the D gene is unclear. The base sequence is TGTGCCAGCAGCCTTAACCCGACGGGGGGCTACACCTTC. It codes for CASSLNPTGGYTF. The variable domain in full, with residues beyond the CDR3 obtained from the reference TRBV3-1 and TRBJ1-2 genes, is DTAVSQTPKYLVTQMGNDKSIKCEQNLGHDTMYWYKQDSKKFLKIMFSYNNKELIINETVPNRFSPKSPDKAHLNLHINSLELGDSAVYFCASSLNPTGGYTFGSGTRLTVV.